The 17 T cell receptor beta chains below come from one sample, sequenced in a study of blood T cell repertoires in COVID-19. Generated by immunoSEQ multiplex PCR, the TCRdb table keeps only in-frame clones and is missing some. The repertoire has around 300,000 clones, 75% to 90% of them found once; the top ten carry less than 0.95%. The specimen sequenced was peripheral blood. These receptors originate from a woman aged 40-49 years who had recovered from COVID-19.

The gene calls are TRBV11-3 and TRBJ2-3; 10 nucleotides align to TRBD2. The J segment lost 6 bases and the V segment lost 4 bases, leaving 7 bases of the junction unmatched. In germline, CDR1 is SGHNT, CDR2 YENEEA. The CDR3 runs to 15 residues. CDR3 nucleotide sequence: TGTGCCAGCAGCTCCCGGGCTAGCGGGAGTGATACGCAGTATTTT. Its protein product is CASSSRASGSDTQYF.

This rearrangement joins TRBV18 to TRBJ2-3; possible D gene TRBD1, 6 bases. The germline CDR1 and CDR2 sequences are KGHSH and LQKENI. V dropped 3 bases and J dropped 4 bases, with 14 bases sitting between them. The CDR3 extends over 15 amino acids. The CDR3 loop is CASSPTLRGSDTQYF. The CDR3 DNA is TGTGCCAGCTCACCGACCCTCAGGGGTTCAGATACGCAGTATTTT.

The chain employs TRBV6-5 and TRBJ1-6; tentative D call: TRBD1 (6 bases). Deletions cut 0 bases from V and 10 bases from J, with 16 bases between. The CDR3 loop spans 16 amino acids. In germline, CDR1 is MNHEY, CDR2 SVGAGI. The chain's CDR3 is CASSYSMGGAGSPLHF. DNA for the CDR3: TGTGCCAGCAGTTACTCGATGGGGGGGGCCGGATCACCCCTCCACTTT.

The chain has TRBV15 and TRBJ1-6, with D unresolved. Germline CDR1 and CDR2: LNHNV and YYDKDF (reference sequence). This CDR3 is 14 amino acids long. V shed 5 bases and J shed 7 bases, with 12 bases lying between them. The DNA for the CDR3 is TGTGCCACCAGCCCGACGGCTAGCAATTCACCCCTCCACTTT. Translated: CATSPTASNSPLHF.

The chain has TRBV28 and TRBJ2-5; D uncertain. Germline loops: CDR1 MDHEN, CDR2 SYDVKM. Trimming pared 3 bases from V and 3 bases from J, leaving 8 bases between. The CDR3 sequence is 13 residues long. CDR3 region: CASSLGREETQYF. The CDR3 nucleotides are TGTGCCAGCAGTTTGGGCAGAGAAGAGACCCAGTACTTC. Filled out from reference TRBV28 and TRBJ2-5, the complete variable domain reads DVKVTQSSRYLVKRTGEKVFLECVQDMDHENMFWYRQDPGLGLRLIYFSYDVKMKEKGDIPEGYSVSREKKERFSLILESASTNQTSMYLCASSLGREETQYFGPGTRLLVL.

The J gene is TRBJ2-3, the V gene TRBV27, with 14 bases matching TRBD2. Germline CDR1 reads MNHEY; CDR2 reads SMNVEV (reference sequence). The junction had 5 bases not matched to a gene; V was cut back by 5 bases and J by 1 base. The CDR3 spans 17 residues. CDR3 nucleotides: TGTGCCAGCAGTGTGGGACTAGCGGGAGTGGGCACAGATACGCAGTATTTT. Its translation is CASSVGLAGVGTDTQYF.

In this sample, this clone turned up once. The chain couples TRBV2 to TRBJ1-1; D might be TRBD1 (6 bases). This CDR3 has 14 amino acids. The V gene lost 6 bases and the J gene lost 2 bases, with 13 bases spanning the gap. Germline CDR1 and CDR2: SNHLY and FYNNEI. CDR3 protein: CASSWTEINTEAFF. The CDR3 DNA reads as TGTGCCAGCAGCTGGACAGAGATTAACACTGAAGCTTTCTTT.

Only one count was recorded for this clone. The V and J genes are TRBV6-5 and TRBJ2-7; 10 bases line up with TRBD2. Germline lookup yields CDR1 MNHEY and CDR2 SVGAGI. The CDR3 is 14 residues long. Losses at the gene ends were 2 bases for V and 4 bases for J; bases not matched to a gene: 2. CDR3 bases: TGTGCCAGCAGTTACCAGCGGGAGGGGTACGAGCAGTACTTC. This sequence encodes CASSYQREGYEQYF.

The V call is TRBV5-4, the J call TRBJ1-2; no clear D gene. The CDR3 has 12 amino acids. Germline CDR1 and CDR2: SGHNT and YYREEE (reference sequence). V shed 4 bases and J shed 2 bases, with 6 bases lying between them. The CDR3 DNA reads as TGTGCCAGCAGCGGCGGAAACTATGGCTACACCTTC. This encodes CASSGGNYGYTF.

The chain's CDR3 is CASSHPAGGSYNEQFF. The CDR3 region has the DNA TGTGCCAGCAGCCATCCCGCGGGAGGATCCTACAATGAGCAGTTCTTC. The V and J genes are TRBV4-2 and TRBJ2-1; 8 positions agree with TRBD2. Germline V gene lookup returns CDR1 LGHNA and CDR2 YNFKEQ. Unmatched junction bases numbered 5, after V lost 3 bases and J lost 1 base. This CDR3 is built from 16 residues.

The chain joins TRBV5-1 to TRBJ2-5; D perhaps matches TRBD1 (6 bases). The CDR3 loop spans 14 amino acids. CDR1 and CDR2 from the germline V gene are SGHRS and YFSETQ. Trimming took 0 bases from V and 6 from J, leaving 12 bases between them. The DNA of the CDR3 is TGCGCCAGCAGCTTGGAACAGGGTGCGAAGACCCAGTACTTC. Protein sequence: CASSLEQGAKTQYF.

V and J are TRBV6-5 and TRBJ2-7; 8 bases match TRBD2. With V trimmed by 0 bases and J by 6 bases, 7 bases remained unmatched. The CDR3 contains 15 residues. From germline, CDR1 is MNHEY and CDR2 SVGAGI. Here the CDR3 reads CASSYSSGGPLEQYF. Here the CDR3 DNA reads TGTGCCAGCAGTTACTCCTCGGGAGGGCCTCTCGAGCAGTACTTC.

This CDR3 reads CASTRTSGDEQYF. CDR3 DNA: TGTGCCAGCACCCGGACTAGCGGCGACGAGCAGTACTTC. The chain employs TRBV6-5 and TRBJ2-7; 10 positions match TRBD2. The V and J ends lost 7 bases and 5 bases, in that order; junction bases with no gene match: 5. Germline CDR1 MNHEY, CDR2 SVGAGI. The CDR3 has 13 amino acids.

The CDR3 nucleotides are TGTGCCAGCAGCTTCGGGAGACAGTACAATGAGCAGTTCTTC. Translation gives CASSFGRQYNEQFF. The genes are TRBV7-9 and TRBJ2-1; a possible D gene is TRBD2 (6 bases). With 3 bases removed from V and 4 bases from J, the gap between germline ends came to 10 bases. CDR1 is SEHNR, CDR2 FQNEAQ, per germline (reference sequence). The CDR3 covers 14 residues.

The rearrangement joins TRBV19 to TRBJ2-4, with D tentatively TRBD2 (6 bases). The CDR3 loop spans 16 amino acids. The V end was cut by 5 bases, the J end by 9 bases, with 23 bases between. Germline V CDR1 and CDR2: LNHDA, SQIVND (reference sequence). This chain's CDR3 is CASSGQVADPRGIQYF. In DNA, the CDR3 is TGTGCCAGTAGTGGTCAGGTAGCGGACCCGCGGGGCATTCAGTACTTC.

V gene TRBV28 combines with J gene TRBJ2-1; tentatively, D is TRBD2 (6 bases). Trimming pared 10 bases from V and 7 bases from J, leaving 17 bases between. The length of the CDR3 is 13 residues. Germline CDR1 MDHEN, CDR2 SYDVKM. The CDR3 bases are TGTGCCACCACTAGCAGTGAGGGGAATGAGCAGTTCTTC. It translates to CATTSSEGNEQFF. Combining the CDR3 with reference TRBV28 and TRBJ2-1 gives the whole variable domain DVKVTQSSRYLVKRTGEKVFLECVQDMDHENMFWYRQDPGLGLRLIYFSYDVKMKEKGDIPEGYSVSREKKERFSLILESASTNQTSMYLCATTSSEGNEQFFGPGTRLTVL.

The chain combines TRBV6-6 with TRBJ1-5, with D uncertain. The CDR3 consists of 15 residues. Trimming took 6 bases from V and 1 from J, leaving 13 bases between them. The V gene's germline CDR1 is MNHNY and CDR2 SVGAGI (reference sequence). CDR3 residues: CASRVGRMSNQPQHF. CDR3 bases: TGTGCCAGCAGAGTAGGGAGAATGAGCAATCAGCCCCAGCATTTT.